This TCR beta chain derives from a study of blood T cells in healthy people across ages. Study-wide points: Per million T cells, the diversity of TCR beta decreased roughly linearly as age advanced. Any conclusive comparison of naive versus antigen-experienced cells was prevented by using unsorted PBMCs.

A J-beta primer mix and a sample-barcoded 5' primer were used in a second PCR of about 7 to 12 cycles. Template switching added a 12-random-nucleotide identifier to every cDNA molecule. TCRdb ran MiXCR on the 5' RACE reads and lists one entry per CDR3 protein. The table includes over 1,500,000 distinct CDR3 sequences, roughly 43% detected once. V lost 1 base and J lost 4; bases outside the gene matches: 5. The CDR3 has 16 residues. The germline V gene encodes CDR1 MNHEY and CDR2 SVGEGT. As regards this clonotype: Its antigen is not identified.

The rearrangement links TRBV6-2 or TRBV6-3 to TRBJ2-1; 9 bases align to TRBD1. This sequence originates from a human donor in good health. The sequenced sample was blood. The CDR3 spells CASSYYWTGAYNEQFF. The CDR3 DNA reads TGTGCCAGCAGTTACTACTGGACAGGGGCTTACAATGAGCAGTTCTTC.